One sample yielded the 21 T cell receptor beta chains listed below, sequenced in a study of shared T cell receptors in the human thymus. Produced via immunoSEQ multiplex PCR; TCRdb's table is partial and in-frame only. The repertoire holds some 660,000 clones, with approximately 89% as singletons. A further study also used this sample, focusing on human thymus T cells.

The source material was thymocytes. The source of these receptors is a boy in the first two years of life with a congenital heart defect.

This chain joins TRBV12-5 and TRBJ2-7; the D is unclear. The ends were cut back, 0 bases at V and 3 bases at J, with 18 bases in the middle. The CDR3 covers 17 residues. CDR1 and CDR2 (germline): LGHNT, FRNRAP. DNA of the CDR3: TGTGCTAGTGGTTTGGTTGTAGAGGATCTCCCTTTCTACGAGCAGTACTTC. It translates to CASGLVVEDLPFYEQYF.

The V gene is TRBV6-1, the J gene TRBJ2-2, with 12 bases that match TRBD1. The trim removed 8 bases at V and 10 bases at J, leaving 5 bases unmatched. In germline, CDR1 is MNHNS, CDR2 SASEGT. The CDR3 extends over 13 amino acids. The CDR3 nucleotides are TGTGCCAGCCGCTGGGACAGGGGGCCGGAGCTGTTTTTT. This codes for CASRWDRGPELFF.

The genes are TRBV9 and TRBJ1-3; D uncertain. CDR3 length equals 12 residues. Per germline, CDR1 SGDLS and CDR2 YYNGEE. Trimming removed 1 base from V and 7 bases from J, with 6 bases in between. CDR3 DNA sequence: TGTGCCAGCAGCGTACCGGGTAACACCATATATTTT. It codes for CASSVPGNTIYF.

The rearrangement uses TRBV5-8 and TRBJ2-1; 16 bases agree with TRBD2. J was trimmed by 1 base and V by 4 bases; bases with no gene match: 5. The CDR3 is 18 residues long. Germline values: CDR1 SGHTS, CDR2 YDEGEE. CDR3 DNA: TGTGCCAGCAGCCCGGGACTAGCGGGGGGGCAATCCTACAATGAGCAGTTCTTC. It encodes CASSPGLAGGQSYNEQFF.

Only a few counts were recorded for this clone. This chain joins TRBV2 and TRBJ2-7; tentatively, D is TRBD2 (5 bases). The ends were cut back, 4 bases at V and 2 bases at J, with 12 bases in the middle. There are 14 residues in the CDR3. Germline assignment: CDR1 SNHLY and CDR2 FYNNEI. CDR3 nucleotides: TGTGCCAGCAGTGTGGGCGGGTCGGCCTACGAGCAGTACTTC. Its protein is CASSVGGSAYEQYF.

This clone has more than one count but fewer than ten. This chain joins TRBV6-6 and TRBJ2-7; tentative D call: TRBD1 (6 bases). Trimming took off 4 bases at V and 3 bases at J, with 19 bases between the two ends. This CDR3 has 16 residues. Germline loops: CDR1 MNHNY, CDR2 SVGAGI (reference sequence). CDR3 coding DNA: TGTGCCAGCAGTTCCCTGGACAGCCCCCCGGTCTACGAGCAGTACTTC. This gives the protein CASSSLDSPPVYEQYF.

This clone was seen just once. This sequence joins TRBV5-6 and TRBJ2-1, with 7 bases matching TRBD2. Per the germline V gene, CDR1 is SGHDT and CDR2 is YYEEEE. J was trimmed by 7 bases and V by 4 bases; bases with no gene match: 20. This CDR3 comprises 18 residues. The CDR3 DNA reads TGTGCCAGCAGCCCAACTTCCTCGGGGACTTTGGGAGGGAATGAGCAGTTCTTC. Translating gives CASSPTSSGTLGGNEQFF.

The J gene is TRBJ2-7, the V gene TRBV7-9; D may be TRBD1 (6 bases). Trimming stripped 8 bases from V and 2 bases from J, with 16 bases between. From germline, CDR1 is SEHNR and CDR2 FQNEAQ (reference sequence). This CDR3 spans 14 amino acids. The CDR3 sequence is CASQTGQRPYEQYF. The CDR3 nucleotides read TGTGCCAGCCAAACCGGACAGCGACCCTACGAGCAGTACTTC.

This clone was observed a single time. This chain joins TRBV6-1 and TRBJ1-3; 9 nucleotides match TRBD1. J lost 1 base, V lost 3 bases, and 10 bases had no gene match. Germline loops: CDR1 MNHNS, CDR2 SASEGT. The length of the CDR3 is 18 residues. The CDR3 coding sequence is TGTGCCAGCAGTGATCCTGACTCCGGGACAGGGTCTGGAAACACCATATATTTT. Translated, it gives CASSDPDSGTGSGNTIYF.

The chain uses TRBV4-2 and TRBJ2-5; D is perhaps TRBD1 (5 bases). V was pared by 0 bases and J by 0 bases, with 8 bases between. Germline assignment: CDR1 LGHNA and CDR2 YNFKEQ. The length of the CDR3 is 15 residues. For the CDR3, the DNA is TGTGCCAGCAGCCAAGAAAAGGGGCACCAAGAGACCCAGTACTTC. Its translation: CASSQEKGHQETQYF.

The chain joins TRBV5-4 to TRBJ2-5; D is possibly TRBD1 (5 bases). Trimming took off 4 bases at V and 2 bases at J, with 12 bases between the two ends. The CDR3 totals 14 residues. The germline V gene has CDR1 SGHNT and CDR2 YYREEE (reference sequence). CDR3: CASSTGPTQETQYF. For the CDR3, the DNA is TGTGCCAGCAGCACAGGACCGACACAAGAGACCCAGTACTTC.

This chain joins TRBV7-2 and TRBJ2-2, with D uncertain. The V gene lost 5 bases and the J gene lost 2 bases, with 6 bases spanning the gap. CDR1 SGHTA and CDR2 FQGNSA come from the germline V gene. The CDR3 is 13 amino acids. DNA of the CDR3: TGTGCCAGCAGCGTGGCAAACACCGGGGAGCTGTTTTTT. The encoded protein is CASSVANTGELFF.

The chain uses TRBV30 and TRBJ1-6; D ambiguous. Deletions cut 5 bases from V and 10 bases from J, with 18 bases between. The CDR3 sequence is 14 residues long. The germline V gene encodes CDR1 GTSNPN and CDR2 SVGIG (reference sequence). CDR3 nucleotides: TGTGCCTGGGCAGTGTCCCGGGCGGGATCACCCCTCCACTTT. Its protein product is CAWAVSRAGSPLHF.

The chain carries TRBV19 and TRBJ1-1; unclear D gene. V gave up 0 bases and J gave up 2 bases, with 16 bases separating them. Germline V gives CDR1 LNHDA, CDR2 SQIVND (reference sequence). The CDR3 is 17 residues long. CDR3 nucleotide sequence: TGTGCCAGTAGTATAGATCTATCTCAGAGAGGAAACACTGAAGCTTTCTTT. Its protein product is CASSIDLSQRGNTEAFF.

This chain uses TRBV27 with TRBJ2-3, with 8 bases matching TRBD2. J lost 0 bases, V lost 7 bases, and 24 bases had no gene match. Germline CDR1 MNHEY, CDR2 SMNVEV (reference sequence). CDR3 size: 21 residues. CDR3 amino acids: CASTGGLAGGESDHSTDTQYF. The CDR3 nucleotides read TGTGCCAGCACGGGTGGGCTAGCGGGCGGAGAATCCGATCATAGCACAGATACGCAGTATTTT.

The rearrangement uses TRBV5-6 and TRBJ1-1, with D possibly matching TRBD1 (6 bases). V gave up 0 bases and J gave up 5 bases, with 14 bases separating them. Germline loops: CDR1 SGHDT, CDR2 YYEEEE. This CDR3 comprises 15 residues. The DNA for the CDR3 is TGTGCCAGCAGCTTGGACAGGGATGTAAGGACTGAAGCTTTCTTT. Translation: CASSLDRDVRTEAFF.

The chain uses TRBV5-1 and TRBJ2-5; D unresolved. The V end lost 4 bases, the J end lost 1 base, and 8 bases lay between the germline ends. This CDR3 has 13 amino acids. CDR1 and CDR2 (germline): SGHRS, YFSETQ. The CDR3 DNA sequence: TGCGCCAGCAGCCCTACCCTCCAAGAGACCCAGTACTTC. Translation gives CASSPTLQETQYF.

CDR3 in DNA: TGTGCCAGTAGTGTTGCTGCCGGGACAGGGAAACACGAGCAGTACTTC. Translating it yields CASSVAAGTGKHEQYF. The gene calls are TRBV19 and TRBJ2-7; TRBD1 matches at 9 bases. The CDR3 is 16 amino acids. Germline V gene sequence: CDR1 LNHDA, CDR2 SQIVND (reference sequence). The V and J ends lost 5 bases and 5 bases, in that order; junction bases with no gene match: 13.

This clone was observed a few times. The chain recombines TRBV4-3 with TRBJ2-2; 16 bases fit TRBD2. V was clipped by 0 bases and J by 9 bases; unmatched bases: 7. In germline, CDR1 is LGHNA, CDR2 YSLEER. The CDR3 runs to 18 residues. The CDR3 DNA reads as TGCGCCAGCAGCCAAGATCTAGGGACTAGCGGGAGGGATAGGGAGCTGTTTTTT. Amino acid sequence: CASSQDLGTSGRDRELFF.

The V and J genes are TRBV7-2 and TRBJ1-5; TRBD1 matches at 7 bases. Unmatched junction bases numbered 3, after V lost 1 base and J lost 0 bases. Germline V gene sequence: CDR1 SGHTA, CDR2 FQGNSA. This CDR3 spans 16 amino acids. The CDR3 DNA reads TGTGCCAGCAGCTTAGGAGGGACAGCTAGCAATCAGCCCCAGCATTTT. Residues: CASSLGGTASNQPQHF.

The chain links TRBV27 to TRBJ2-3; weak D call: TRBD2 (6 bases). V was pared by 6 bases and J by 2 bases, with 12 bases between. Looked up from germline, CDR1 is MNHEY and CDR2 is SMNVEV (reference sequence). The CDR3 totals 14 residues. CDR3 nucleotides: TGTGCCAGCAGGCCCAGCGGGTACACAGATACGCAGTATTTT. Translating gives CASRPSGYTDTQYF.